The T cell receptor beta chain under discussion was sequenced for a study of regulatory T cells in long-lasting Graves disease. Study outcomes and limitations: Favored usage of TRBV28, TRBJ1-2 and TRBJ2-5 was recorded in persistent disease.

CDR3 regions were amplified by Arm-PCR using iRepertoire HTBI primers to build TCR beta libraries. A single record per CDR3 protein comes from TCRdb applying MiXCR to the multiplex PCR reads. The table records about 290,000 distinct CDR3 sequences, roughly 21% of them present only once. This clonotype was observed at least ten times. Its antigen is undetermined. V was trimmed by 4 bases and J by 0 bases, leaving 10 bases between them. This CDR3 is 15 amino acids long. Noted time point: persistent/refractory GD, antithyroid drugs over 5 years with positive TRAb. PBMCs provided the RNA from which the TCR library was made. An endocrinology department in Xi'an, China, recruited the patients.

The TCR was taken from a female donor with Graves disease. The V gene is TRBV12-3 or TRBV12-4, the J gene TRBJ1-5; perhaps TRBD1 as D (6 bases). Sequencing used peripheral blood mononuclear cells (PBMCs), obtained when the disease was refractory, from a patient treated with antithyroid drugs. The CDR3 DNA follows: TGTGCCAGCAGTTCAGGGACAACTAGCAATCAGCCCCAGCATTTT. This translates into CASSSGTTSNQPQHF.